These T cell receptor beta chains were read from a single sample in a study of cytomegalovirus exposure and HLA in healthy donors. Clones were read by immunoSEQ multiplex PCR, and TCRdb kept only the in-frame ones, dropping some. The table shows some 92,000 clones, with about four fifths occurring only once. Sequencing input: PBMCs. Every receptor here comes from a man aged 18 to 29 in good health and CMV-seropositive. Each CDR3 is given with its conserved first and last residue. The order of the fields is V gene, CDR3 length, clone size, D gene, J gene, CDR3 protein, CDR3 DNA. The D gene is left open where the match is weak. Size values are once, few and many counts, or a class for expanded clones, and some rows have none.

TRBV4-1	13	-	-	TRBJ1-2	CASSQEASAGYTF	TGCGCCAGCAGCCAAGAGGCATCCGCAGGCTACACCTTC
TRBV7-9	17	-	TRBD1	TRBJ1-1	CASSLGTGGFLNTEAFF	TGTGCCAGCAGCTTGGGGACAGGAGGATTTTTGAACACTGAAGCTTTCTTT
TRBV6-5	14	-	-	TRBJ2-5	CASSYTGGSKTQYF	TGTGCCAGCAGTTACACGGGGGGCAGTAAGACCCAGTACTTC
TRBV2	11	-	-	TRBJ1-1	CASTSLCGAFF	TGTGCCAGTACCTCCCTTTGCGGAGCTTTCTTT
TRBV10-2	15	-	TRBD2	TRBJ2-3	CASSPLAGGRDTQYF	TGCGCCAGCAGTCCTCTAGCGGGGGGGCGTGATACGCAGTATTTT
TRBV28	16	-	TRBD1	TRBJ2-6	CASSPTGVGGANVLTF	TGTGCCAGCAGTCCGACAGGGGTGGGTGGGGCCAACGTCCTGACTTTC
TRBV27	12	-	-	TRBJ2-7	CASSFRDSTVYF	TGTGCCAGCAGTTTCCGGGACTCCACGGTCTACTTC
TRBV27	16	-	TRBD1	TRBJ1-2	CASSGGQGAFDYGYTF	TGTGCCAGCAGTGGCGGACAGGGGGCGTTCGACTATGGCTACACCTTC
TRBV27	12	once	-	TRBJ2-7	CASSRDFNEQYF	TGTGCCAGCAGCCGGGACTTTAACGAGCAGTACTTC
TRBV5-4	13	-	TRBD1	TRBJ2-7	CASSGQQGYEQYF	TGTGCCAGCAGCGGTCAACAGGGGTACGAGCAGTACTTC
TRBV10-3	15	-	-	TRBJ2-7	CAISDHPESLREQYF	TGTGCCATCAGTGACCATCCCGAGTCCCTCCGGGAGCAGTACTTC
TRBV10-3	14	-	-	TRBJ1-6	CAISEPEGAHSLHF	TGTGCCATCAGTGAGCCGGAAGGGGCCCATTCCCTCCACTTT
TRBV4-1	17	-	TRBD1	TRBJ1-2	CASSQDSGQGVGYGYTF	TGCGCCAGCAGCCAAGATTCGGGACAGGGAGTCGGCTATGGCTACACCTTC
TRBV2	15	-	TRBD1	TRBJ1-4	CASSRTGATNEKLFF	TGTGCCAGCAGTAGGACAGGAGCAACTAATGAAAAACTGTTTTTT
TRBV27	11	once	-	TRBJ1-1	CASSWGEAAFF	TGTGCCAGCAGTTGGGGGGAGGCAGCTTTCTTT
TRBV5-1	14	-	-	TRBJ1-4	CASSSTAGNEKLFF	TGCGCCAGCAGCTCTACCGCGGGGAATGAAAAACTGTTTTTT
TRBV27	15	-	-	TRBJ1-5	CASSLIRDSNQPQHF	TGTGCCAGCAGTTTAATCAGGGATAGCAATCAGCCCCAGCATTTT
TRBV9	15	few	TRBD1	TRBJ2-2	CASSSRQGVTGELFF	TGTGCCAGCAGCTCTCGACAGGGGGTTACCGGGGAGCTGTTTTTT
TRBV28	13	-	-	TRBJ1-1	CASSLIVEAEAFF	TGTGCCAGCAGTTTAATTGTGGAGGCTGAAGCTTTCTTT
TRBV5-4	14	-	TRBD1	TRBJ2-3	CASSLQGFTDTQYF	TGTGCCAGCAGCTTACAGGGGTTCACAGATACGCAGTATTTT
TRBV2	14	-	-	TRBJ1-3	CASSLGLAGNTIYF	TGTGCCAGCAGCTTGGGACTTGCTGGAAACACCATATATTTT
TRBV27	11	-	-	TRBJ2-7	CASGESYEQYF	TGTGCCAGCGGGGAGTCCTACGAGCAGTACTTC
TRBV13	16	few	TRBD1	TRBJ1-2	CASSSEYRGRKDGYTF	TGTGCCAGCAGCTCGGAATACAGGGGAAGAAAGGACGGCTACACCTTC
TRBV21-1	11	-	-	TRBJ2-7	CALQGYGEQYF	TGTGCCCTTCAGGGGTACGGGGAGCAGTACTTC
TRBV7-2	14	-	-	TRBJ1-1	CASSDTGRNTEAFF	TGTGCCAGCAGCGATACAGGGCGGAACACTGAAGCTTTCTTT
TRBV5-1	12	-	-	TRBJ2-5	CASGPKGETQYF	TGCGCTAGCGGTCCTAAGGGGGAGACCCAGTACTTC
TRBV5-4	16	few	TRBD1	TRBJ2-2	CASSKADRGNTGELFF	TGTGCCAGCAGCAAAGCAGACAGGGGAAACACCGGGGAGCTGTTTTTT
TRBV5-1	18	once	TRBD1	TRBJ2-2	CASSLESRDRVDTGELFF	TGCGCCAGCAGCTTGGAATCTCGGGACAGGGTGGACACCGGGGAGCTGTTTTTT
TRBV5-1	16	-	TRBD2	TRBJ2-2	CASSLVGGGPHGELFF	TGCGCCAGCAGCTTGGTTGGCGGGGGGCCACACGGGGAGCTGTTTTTT
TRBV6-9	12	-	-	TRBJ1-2	CASSGTSYGYTF	TGTGCCAGCAGCGGGACATCCTATGGCTACACCTTC